A selection of T cell receptor beta chains follows, all from one sample in a study of blood T cell repertoires in COVID-19. Data came from immunoSEQ multiplex PCR; TCRdb stores just in-frame clones and leaves some out. This sample yields some 150,000 clones, of which roughly 84% are seen a single time; roughly 9.8% belongs to the top ten. The sequencing sample was made of peripheral blood. Source of these receptors: a woman between 45 and 60 years old with acute or convalescent COVID-19. CDR3s include the opening cysteine and the closing phenylalanine or tryptophan. A D gene is named only where the DNA matches it firmly. Expanded clones are given a class, and other clones once, few, many or no size at all.

abundance	v_gene	len	d_gene	j_gene	CDR3aa	CDR3nt
.	TRBV11-1	15	.	TRBJ1-5	CASSLGAGENQPQHF	TGTGCCAGCAGCTTAGGGGCAGGGGAGAATCAGCCCCAGCATTTT
.	TRBV4-2	14	TRBD2	TRBJ2-1	CASSQVAAGFEQFF	TGTGCCAGCAGCCAAGTAGCAGCGGGGTTCGAGCAGTTCTTC
.	TRBV27	15	.	TRBJ2-1	CASRQEGLIYNEQFF	TGTGCCAGCAGGCAGGAGGGCCTGATCTACAATGAGCAGTTCTTC
.	TRBV12-3/TRBV12-4	13	.	TRBJ2-5	CASSTLAQETQYF	TGTGCCAGCAGTACACTAGCTCAAGAGACCCAGTACTTC
.	TRBV6-5	16	.	TRBJ1-1	CASSYGLQLTNTEAFF	TGTGCCAGCAGTTACGGACTCCAGCTTACGAACACTGAAGCTTTCTTT
few	TRBV29-1	13	.	TRBJ2-1	CSVEVPPESEQFF	TGCAGCGTTGAAGTCCCTCCGGAGAGTGAGCAGTTCTTC
.	TRBV4-1	15	TRBD1	TRBJ2-7	CASSLGTAAFYEQYF	TGCGCCAGCAGCCTAGGGACAGCCGCATTTTACGAGCAGTACTTC
few	TRBV5-4	17	.	TRBJ2-3	CASSLFSRDPHTDTQYF	TGTGCCAGCAGCTTGTTCTCGCGGGACCCGCACACAGATACGCAGTATTTT
.	TRBV19	13	.	TRBJ1-4	CASSIGWVDSLFF	TGTGCCAGTAGTATAGGTTGGGTCGACAGTTTGTTTTTT
.	TRBV2	13	.	TRBJ2-3	CASSRVYADTQYF	TGTGCCAGCAGCAGGGTTTACGCAGATACGCAGTATTTT
once	TRBV7-3	13	TRBD2	TRBJ2-2	CASSSTSAGELFF	TGTGCCAGCAGCTCCACTAGCGCCGGGGAGCTGTTTTTT
.	TRBV19	16	TRBD1	TRBJ1-5	CASSPFPGQDNQPQHF	TGTGCCAGTAGTCCCTTCCCGGGACAGGACAATCAGCCCCAGCATTTT
.	TRBV3-1/TRBV3-2	13	TRBD1	TRBJ1-2	CASSPGTGNGYTF	TGTGCCAGCAGCCCTGGGACAGGGAATGGCTACACCTTC
few	TRBV3-1/TRBV3-2	14	TRBD1	TRBJ1-1	CASSSINRGAEAFF	TGTGCCAGCAGCAGCATCAACAGGGGCGCTGAAGCTTTCTTT
.	TRBV19	12	TRBD1	TRBJ1-5	CASNRGEQPQHF	TGTGCCAGTAACAGGGGAGAACAGCCCCAGCATTTT
.	TRBV5-1	14	.	TRBJ2-1	CASSPTGSYNEQFF	TGCGCCAGCAGCCCGACTGGCTCCTACAATGAGCAGTTCTTC
.	TRBV5-8	15	.	TRBJ1-6	CASSLAGYGNSPLHF	TGTGCCAGCAGCTTGGCAGGGTACGGTAATTCACCCCTCCACTTT
once	TRBV10-3	14	TRBD2	TRBJ2-1	CAISGTSGRNEQFF	TGTGCCATCAGTGGGACTAGCGGGAGGAATGAGCAGTTCTTC
.	TRBV28	14	.	TRBJ1-3	CASSLEDSGNTIYF	TGTGCCAGCAGTTTAGAGGATTCTGGAAACACCATATATTTT
.	TRBV4-2	17	TRBD1	TRBJ2-7	CASSRDPPGQGLCEQYF	TGTGCCAGCAGCCGAGACCCGCCGGGACAGGGTCTGTGCGAGCAGTACTTC
.	TRBV19	21	TRBD1	TRBJ1-1	CASRTTKHRTLRDRGESEAFF	TGTGCCAGTAGGACCACCAAACACCGAACATTAAGAGACAGGGGGGAGTCTGAAGCTTTCTTT
.	TRBV14	15	.	TRBJ2-1	CASSQGGFPYNEQFF	TGTGCCAGCAGCCAAGGCGGGTTCCCCTACAATGAGCAGTTCTTC
.	TRBV3-1/TRBV3-2	14	.	TRBJ1-4	CASSQGTRVTKLFF	TGTGCCAGCAGCCAAGGGACCAGGGTTACAAAACTGTTTTTT
.	TRBV2	14	.	TRBJ1-5	CASTPGQQNQPQHF	TGTGCCAGCACCCCCGGACAGCAGAATCAGCCCCAGCATTTT
once	TRBV19	14	TRBD1	TRBJ1-5	CASQIDRGDQPQHF	TGTGCCAGCCAGATCGACAGGGGAGATCAGCCCCAGCATTTT
.	TRBV11-2	14	.	TRBJ2-7	CASSSLASSYEQYF	TGTGCCAGCAGCTCGCTAGCGAGTAGCTACGAGCAGTACTTC
once	TRBV18	16	TRBD2	TRBJ2-1	CASSPTSGRSYNEQFF	TGTGCCAGCTCCCCTACTAGCGGTAGGTCCTACAATGAGCAGTTCTTC
.	TRBV12-5	15	.	TRBJ2-2	CASGPWTGRTGELFF	TGTGCTAGTGGCCCTTGGACTGGCCGCACCGGGGAGCTGTTTTTT